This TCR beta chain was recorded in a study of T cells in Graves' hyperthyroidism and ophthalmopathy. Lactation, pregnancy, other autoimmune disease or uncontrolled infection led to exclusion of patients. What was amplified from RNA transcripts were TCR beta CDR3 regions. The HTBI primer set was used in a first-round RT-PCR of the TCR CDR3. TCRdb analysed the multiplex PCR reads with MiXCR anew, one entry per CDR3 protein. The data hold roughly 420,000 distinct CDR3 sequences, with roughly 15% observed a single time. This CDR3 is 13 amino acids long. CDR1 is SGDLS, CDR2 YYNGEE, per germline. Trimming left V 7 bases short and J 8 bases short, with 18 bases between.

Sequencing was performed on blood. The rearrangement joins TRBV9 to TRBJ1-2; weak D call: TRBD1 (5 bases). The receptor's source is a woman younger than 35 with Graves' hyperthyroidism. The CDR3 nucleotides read TGTGCCAGCCGCTTGGGACCCGGAGGGGGCTACACCTTC. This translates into CASRLGPGGGYTF.